These 25 T cell receptor beta chains share one sample of origin, sequenced in a study of shared clonotypes between healthy human individuals. Sequencing was performed with immunoSEQ multiplex PCR; in TCRdb, only in-frame clones are kept and a portion is missing. This table holds 2.5 million or so clones, roughly 92% found once. Material for sequencing was naive CD4+ T cells sorted from blood. Subset defined: CD45RA+ positively selected. These receptors originate from a man younger than 35 in good health.

Worth noting for this clone: The sample carries other DNA sequences with the same CDR3. The V call is TRBV6-5, the J call TRBJ2-7; TRBD2 matches 10 bases. The CDR3 is 15 residues long. Germline values: CDR1 MNHEY, CDR2 SVGAGI. The trim removed 4 bases at V and 3 bases at J, leaving 6 bases unmatched. The CDR3 is CASSSWTSGGYEQYF. CDR3 in DNA: TGTGCCAGCAGTTCGTGGACTAGCGGAGGCTACGAGCAGTACTTC.

The chain is built from TRBV4-1 and TRBJ2-7; 14 bases fit TRBD2. CDR3 length equals 16 residues. V lost 2 bases, J lost 5 bases, and 5 bases stayed unmatched. CDR1 is MGHRA and CDR2 is YSYEKL in the germline V gene. CDR3 region: CASSQSGTSGRHEQYF. In nucleotides, the CDR3 is TGCGCCAGCAGCCAATCAGGGACTAGCGGGAGACACGAGCAGTACTTC.

The chain couples TRBV28 to TRBJ1-1; 7 bases align to TRBD1. The CDR3 is made up of 17 amino acids. Germline V gives CDR1 MDHEN, CDR2 SYDVKM. V trimming: 6 bases; J trimming: 0 bases; junction bases outside the gene matches: 13. The CDR3 loop reads CASRGRTGGPLNTEAFF. CDR3 DNA sequence: TGTGCCAGCAGAGGACGGACAGGAGGCCCACTGAACACTGAAGCTTTCTTT.

On this clone: The same CDR3 arises from other DNA sequences in this sample as well. The chain recombines TRBV11-2 with TRBJ2-7; D is possibly TRBD1 or TRBD2 (5 bases each). Germline CDR1 reads SGHAT; CDR2 reads FQNNGV. Trimming left V 4 bases short and J 4 bases short, with 8 bases between. The CDR3 consists of 12 residues. The CDR3 DNA follows: TGTGCCAGCAGCTCGGGGCCTTACGAGCAGTACTTC. It translates to CASSSGPYEQYF.

This clone was observed a handful of times. The J gene is TRBJ1-1, the V gene TRBV25-1; no clear D. From germline, CDR1 is MGHDK and CDR2 SYGVNS. The CDR3 is 14 residues long. Trimming cost V 1 base and J 1 base, with 7 bases left between them. CDR3 in amino acids: CASSEWSENTEAFF. Here the CDR3 DNA reads TGTGCCAGCAGTGAATGGAGTGAGAACACTGAAGCTTTCTTT.

This chain links TRBV10-3 with TRBJ2-5; TRBD2 matches at 10 bases. The closer fit of TRBJ2-7 to the DNA end suggests the J call may be wrong. The CDR3 is 13 residues long. Germline CDR1 reads ENHRY; CDR2 reads SYGVKD. Here the CDR3 DNA reads TGTGCCATCAGTGGGCTAGCGGGAGACGAGCAGTACTTC. Its protein product is CAISGLAGDEQYF.

The J gene is TRBJ2-4, the V gene TRBV7-9; D is undetermined. V was cut by 5 bases and J by 0 bases, with 5 bases left in between. This CDR3 spans 13 amino acids. Germline V CDR1 and CDR2: SEHNR, FQNEAQ (reference sequence). The CDR3 sequence: CASSHVAKNIQYF. The CDR3 nucleotides read TGTGCCAGCAGCCACGTAGCCAAAAACATTCAGTACTTC.

A remark on this clone: Other nucleotide sequences from this sample produce the same CDR3. In DNA form, the CDR3 reads TGTGCCAGCTCACCGGGACAGGGCGACTATGGCTACACCTTC. As protein: CASSPGQGDYGYTF. V gene TRBV18 combines with J gene TRBJ1-2; TRBD1 agrees at 9 bases. Trimming at V came to 3 bases and at J to 3 bases, leaving 2 bases not matched to a gene. The V gene's germline CDR1 is KGHSH and CDR2 LQKENI. This CDR3 is 14 amino acids long.

In DNA, the CDR3 is TGTGCCAGCAGCGAGCAGGGGGCTGGAAACACCATATATTTT. Protein: CASSEQGAGNTIYF. The chain employs TRBV11-3 and TRBJ1-3, with 7 bases lining up with TRBD1. Germline CDR1 is SGHNT and CDR2 is YENEEA. This CDR3 contains 14 residues. V dropped 5 bases and J dropped 2; count of bases not matched to a gene: 3. Full variable domain (missing parts from reference TRBV11-3 and TRBJ1-3): EAGVVQSPRYKIIEKKQPVAFWCNPISGHNTLYWYLQNLGQGPELLIRYENEEAVDDSQLPKDRFSAERLKGVDSTLKIQPAELGDSAVYLCASSEQGAGNTIYFGEGSWLTVV.

The CDR3 reads CASKKQFPGDYGYTF. CDR3 bases: TGTGCCAGCAAGAAACAGTTCCCGGGGGACTATGGCTACACCTTC. This chain uses TRBV6-5 with TRBJ1-2, with a weak D call TRBD1 (5 bases). The germline CDR1 and CDR2 sequences are MNHEY and SVGAGI. This CDR3 is 15 amino acids long. The germline V and J ends were trimmed by 7 bases and 3 bases, with 18 bases remaining between them.

The V gene is TRBV7-2, the J gene TRBJ2-1; 7 bases agree with TRBD1. The V gene's germline CDR1 is SGHTA and CDR2 FQGNSA. The CDR3 runs to 13 residues. After removal of 4 bases from V and 4 bases from J, the junction contained 1 base not matched to a gene. The CDR3: CASSSQGYNEQFF. The CDR3 nucleotides read TGTGCCAGCAGCTCACAGGGGTACAATGAGCAGTTCTTC.

The V and J genes are TRBV7-2 and TRBJ2-2; TRBD1 might be the D (6 bases). V was trimmed by 1 base and J by 6 bases, leaving 9 bases between them. There are 14 residues in the CDR3. Germline CDR1 is SGHTA and CDR2 is FQGNSA. CDR3 DNA: TGTGCCAGCAGCTTAGGGGGGCGGTCCGGGGAGCTGTTTTTT. Its protein is CASSLGGRSGELFF.

The chain combines TRBV11-2 with TRBJ2-7, with 7 positions matching TRBD1. V shed 3 bases and J 1 base; nucleotides not matched to a gene: 12. Germline lookup yields CDR1 SGHAT and CDR2 FQNNGV. The CDR3 consists of 17 residues. The CDR3 loop is CASSFSYRGKSSYEQYF. In DNA, the CDR3 is TGTGCCAGCAGCTTCTCTTACAGGGGCAAAAGTTCCTACGAGCAGTACTTC.

This chain connects TRBV19 to TRBJ1-5, with 7 nucleotides matching TRBD1. Germline values: CDR1 LNHDA, CDR2 SQIVND (reference sequence). Unmatched junction bases numbered 9, after V lost 4 bases and J lost 0 bases. This CDR3 is 17 amino acids long. The CDR3 DNA reads TGTGCCAGTAGTAGACAGGGAGCCCGATATAGCAATCAGCCCCAGCATTTT. It specifies CASSRQGARYSNQPQHF.

The chain links TRBV2 to TRBJ1-2; 10 bases line up with TRBD1. The germline gives CDR1 SNHLY, CDR2 FYNNEI. Unmatched junction bases numbered 9, after V lost 10 bases and J lost 4 bases. CDR3 length equals 14 residues. CDR3 region: CATLLGQGSYGYTF. The CDR3 DNA reads as TGTGCCACCCTTCTGGGACAGGGGAGCTATGGCTACACCTTC.

The V gene is TRBV11-2, the J gene TRBJ2-3; TRBD2 might be the D (5 bases). Germline values: CDR1 SGHAT, CDR2 FQNNGV. This CDR3 has 13 residues. V was cut by 1 base and J by 6 bases, with 8 bases left in between. This chain's CDR3 is CASSLGWRDTQYF. As DNA, the CDR3 is TGTGCCAGCAGCTTAGGATGGAGGGATACGCAGTATTTT.

V usage is TRBV7-9 and J usage is TRBJ2-1, with D possibly TRBD1 on 6 matching bases. In germline, CDR1 is SEHNR, CDR2 FQNEAQ (reference sequence). The CDR3 extends over 13 amino acids. V was clipped by 6 bases and J by 7 bases, with 13 bases between them. The CDR3 DNA sequence: TGTGCCAGCAGACTACAGGGTTCGAATGAGCAGTTCTTC. As protein: CASRLQGSNEQFF.

The rearrangement uses TRBV19 and TRBJ1-4, with D unclear. The length of the CDR3 is 16 residues. Between the trimmed V and J ends, which lost 5 bases and 0 bases, there was a span of 13 bases. The germline CDR1 and CDR2 sequences are LNHDA and SQIVND (reference sequence). Here the CDR3 reads CASSQLFRATNEKLFF. The CDR3 DNA reads as TGTGCCAGTAGTCAGCTGTTTCGGGCAACTAATGAAAAACTGTTTTTT. Full variable domain (remainder filled in from reference TRBV19 and TRBJ1-4): DGGITQSPKYLFRKEGQNVTLSCEQNLNHDAMYWYRQDPGQGLRLIYYSQIVNDFQKGDIAEGYSVSREKKESFPLTVTSAQKNPTAFYLCASSQLFRATNEKLFFGSGTQLSVL.

J is TRBJ1-1 and V is TRBV18; D may be TRBD1 (6 bases). The CDR3 extends over 14 amino acids. The V gene lost 6 bases and the J gene lost 4 bases, with 15 bases spanning the gap. Germline values: CDR1 KGHSH, CDR2 LQKENI. The CDR3 DNA follows: TGTGCCAGCTCCCGGACAGACAGCAGCACTGAAGCTTTCTTT. It specifies CASSRTDSSTEAFF.

The chain recombines TRBV19 with TRBJ2-6, with D maybe TRBD2 (6 bases). Germline V gene lookup returns CDR1 LNHDA and CDR2 SQIVND (reference sequence). The CDR3 is 14 residues long. The V and J ends lost 5 bases and 3 bases respectively, with 8 bases between them. This CDR3 reads CASSSGDGANVLTF. The CDR3 nucleotides are TGTGCCAGTAGTTCGGGGGATGGGGCCAACGTCCTGACTTTC.

This sequence joins TRBV9 and TRBJ1-1, with unresolved D. This CDR3 has 15 amino acids. V was trimmed by 4 bases and J by 3 bases, leaving 16 bases between them. CDR1 and CDR2 from the germline V gene are SGDLS and YYNGEE. CDR3 nucleotides: TGTGCCAGCAGCCCCATCCCCCGCCGGGACACTGAAGCTTTCTTT. Translating gives CASSPIPRRDTEAFF.

The chain uses TRBV7-3 and TRBJ2-1; 11 nucleotides agree with TRBD1. The ends lost 5 bases at V and 2 bases at J; junction bases unmatched: 5. This CDR3 is built from 16 residues. The V gene's germline CDR1 is SGHTA and CDR2 FQGTGA. The CDR3 reads CASSKSDRGPYNEQFF. CDR3 DNA: TGTGCCAGCAGCAAATCGGACAGGGGGCCCTACAATGAGCAGTTCTTC. Filled out from reference TRBV7-3 and TRBJ2-1, the complete variable domain reads GAGVSQTPSNKVTEKGKYVELRCDPISGHTALYWYRQSLGQGPEFLIYFQGTGAADDSGLPNDRFFAVRPEGSVSTLKIQRTERGDSAVYLCASSKSDRGPYNEQFFGPGTRLTVL.

V usage is TRBV5-8 and J usage is TRBJ1-1; maybe TRBD1 (5 bases). Germline assignment: CDR1 SGHTS and CDR2 YDEGEE. The CDR3 has 15 amino acids. V lost 4 bases and J 4 bases, leaving 17 bases between the germline ends. The CDR3 bases are TGTGCCAGCAGCCCCAGGGTGACCTGGGGCACTGAAGCTTTCTTT. Its protein is CASSPRVTWGTEAFF.

V and J are TRBV6-5 and TRBJ2-5; the match to TRBD1 covers 11 bases. Looked up from germline, CDR1 is MNHEY and CDR2 is SVGAGI. The CDR3 covers 16 residues. V lost 0 bases, J lost 5 bases, and 5 bases stayed unmatched. CDR3 residues: CASSYSWTGGRETQYF. The CDR3 DNA reads as TGTGCCAGCAGTTACTCATGGACAGGGGGCCGGGAGACCCAGTACTTC.

This chain links TRBV5-1 with TRBJ2-5; D is possibly TRBD2 (6 bases). TRBJ2-7 matches the DNA end more closely, so the J call is doubtful. Germline loops: CDR1 SGHRS, CDR2 YFSETQ. The CDR3 contains 12 residues. The CDR3 coding sequence is TGCGCCAGCAGCCCTGGGGGGAACGAGCAGTACTTC. Translated: CASSPGGNEQYF.